A single sample gave rise to the 31 T cell receptor beta chains below, sequenced in a study of blood T cell repertoires in COVID-19. Only in-frame clones appear in the TCRdb table, and some are missing; sequencing was by immunoSEQ multiplex PCR. Here the sample spans about 240,000 clones, about four fifths being singletons. Sequencing input: peripheral blood. Receptors were obtained from a man between 25 and 39 years old who had recovered from COVID-19.

The chain couples TRBV7-9 to TRBJ2-7; D unresolved. Germline-derived CDR1 and CDR2 are SEHNR and FQNEAQ (reference sequence). There are 13 residues in the CDR3. The ends were cut back, 3 bases at V and 0 bases at J, with 6 bases in the middle. CDR3 bases: TGTGCCAGCAGCTTCCCCAGCTCCTACGAGCAGTACGTC. Protein sequence: CASSFPSSYEQYV.

V usage is TRBV6-2 or TRBV6-3 and J usage is TRBJ1-1, with TRBD1 matching 7 bases. V was clipped by 6 bases and J by 4 bases; unmatched bases: 5. CDR1 MNHEY and CDR2 SVGEGT come from the germline V gene. This CDR3 is 13 amino acids long. The CDR3 sequence is CASSLPGGTEAFF. The DNA for the CDR3 is TGTGCCAGCAGCTTACCAGGGGGCACTGAAGCTTTCTTT.

In this sample, this clone turned up a few times. The chain has TRBV6-4 and TRBJ2-2, with D possibly matching TRBD2 (6 bases). Germline assignment: CDR1 MRHNA and CDR2 SNTAGT. This CDR3 has 16 amino acids. V was shortened by 0 bases and J by 3 bases, with 11 bases between the two germline ends. The CDR3 sequence: CASSDSSGGDTGELFF. The CDR3 DNA is TGTGCCAGCAGTGACTCCTCCGGGGGAGACACCGGGGAGCTGTTTTTT.

The gene calls are TRBV10-2 and TRBJ1-1, with D maybe TRBD1 (6 bases). The CDR3 runs 12 residues. Germline V gives CDR1 WSHSY, CDR2 SAAADI. Between the trimmed V and J ends, which lost 2 bases and 7 bases, there was a span of 8 bases. The chain's CDR3 is CASSEGGDEAFF. The DNA for the CDR3 is TGCGCCAGCAGTGAGGGGGGCGATGAAGCTTTCTTT.

The chain recombines TRBV19 with TRBJ1-3, with 7 bases lining up with TRBD1. Germline assignment: CDR1 LNHDA and CDR2 SQIVND (reference sequence). The length of the CDR3 is 15 residues. The V segment lost 4 bases and the J segment 4 bases; nucleotides outside the gene matches: 7. DNA of the CDR3: TGTGCCAGTAGTACCTCACAGGGGAGAGGAAACACCATATATTTT. Its protein product is CASSTSQGRGNTIYF. The variable domain in full, with the rest retrieved from reference TRBV19 and TRBJ1-3, is DGGITQSPKYLFRKEGQNVTLSCEQNLNHDAMYWYRQDPGQGLRLIYYSQIVNDFQKGDIAEGYSVSREKKESFPLTVTSAQKNPTAFYLCASSTSQGRGNTIYFGEGSWLTVV.

The chain links TRBV3-1 (or the pseudogene TRBV3-2) to TRBJ2-1; tentatively, D is TRBD2 (5 bases). V was pared by 2 bases and J by 7 bases, with 6 bases between. This CDR3 comprises 12 residues. Germline V gene data show CDR1 as LGHDT and CDR2 as YNNKEL (reference sequence). The CDR3 region is CASSQRRNEQFF. DNA for the CDR3: TGTGCCAGCAGCCAACGGAGGAATGAGCAGTTCTTC.

The chain carries TRBV19 and TRBJ1-1, with D perhaps TRBD1 (6 bases). The CDR3 covers 16 residues. CDR1 is LNHDA and CDR2 is SQIVND in the germline V gene (reference sequence). The V end lost 8 bases, the J end lost 2 bases, and 21 bases lay between the germline ends. CDR3 region: CASSPDRGRGNTEAFF. CDR3 sequence (DNA): TGTGCCAGTTCCCCGGATAGGGGCAGGGGAAACACTGAAGCTTTCTTT.

The chain joins TRBV7-2 to TRBJ2-6; D remains ambiguous. The CDR3 sequence is 15 residues long. Germline-derived CDR1 and CDR2 are SGHTA and FQGNSA. With 5 bases removed from V and 0 bases from J, the gap between germline ends came to 8 bases. The CDR3 DNA sequence: TGTGCCAGCAGCCCTCGTCGCTCTGGGGCCAACGTCCTGACTTTC. Translated, it gives CASSPRRSGANVLTF.

The chain recombines TRBV3-1 (or the pseudogene TRBV3-2) with TRBJ1-2; D possibly corresponds to TRBD1 (5 bases). The CDR3 spans 15 residues. Germline CDR1 LGHDT, CDR2 YNNKEL (reference sequence). Trimming pared 6 bases from V and 3 bases from J, leaving 17 bases between. CDR3 protein: CASRQTPGGDYGYTF. DNA for the CDR3: TGTGCCAGCAGACAGACGCCGGGAGGGGACTATGGCTACACCTTC.

J is TRBJ2-7 and V is TRBV5-4; 9 bases are a match to TRBD1. Unmatched junction bases numbered 9, after V lost 0 bases and J lost 2 bases. This CDR3 is 17 amino acids long. Germline loops: CDR1 SGHNT, CDR2 YYREEE (reference sequence). CDR3 sequence (DNA): TGTGCCAGCAGCTTGGCCTTTTCGGGACAGGGCGCCTACGAGCAGTACTTC. This encodes CASSLAFSGQGAYEQYF.

The chain joins TRBV12-5 to TRBJ2-5; TRBD1 might be the D (5 bases). The V end lost 5 bases, the J end lost 3 bases, and 7 bases lay between the germline ends. The CDR3 has 12 residues. In germline, CDR1 is LGHNT, CDR2 FRNRAP. DNA for the CDR3: TGTGCTAGTGGTATGACAGAAGAGACCCAGTACTTC. Protein: CASGMTEETQYF.

This rearrangement joins TRBV5-5 to TRBJ2-2, with TRBD1 identical over 7 bases. In germline, CDR1 is SGHKS, CDR2 YYEKEE (reference sequence). V lost 2 bases, J lost 0 bases, and 13 bases stayed unmatched. The length of the CDR3 is 19 residues. CDR3 amino acids: CASSLQGTDPIANTGELFF. CDR3 nucleotides: TGTGCCAGCAGCTTACAGGGGACAGATCCGATTGCGAACACCGGGGAGCTGTTTTTT.

The genes are TRBV24-1 and TRBJ2-3; 7 bases match TRBD1. CDR1 and CDR2 from the germline V gene are KGHDR and SFDVKD. Unmatched junction bases numbered 1, after V lost 2 bases and J lost 3 bases. The CDR3 has 14 residues. CDR3 sequence (DNA): TGTGCCACCAGTGATTCACAGGGGACAGATACGCAGTATTTT. Its translation: CATSDSQGTDTQYF.

The chain has TRBV5-4 and TRBJ1-1; TRBD1 might be the D (5 bases). V lost 5 bases and J lost 3, with 20 bases in between. This CDR3 has 16 residues. Germline V gene data show CDR1 as SGHNT and CDR2 as YYREEE (reference sequence). The CDR3, as DNA: TGTGCCAGCAGTTCGGGGGGAGTTGGGGCATACACTGAAGCTTTCTTT. Its translation: CASSSGGVGAYTEAFF. Filled out from reference TRBV5-4 and TRBJ1-1, the complete variable domain reads ETGVTQSPTHLIKTRGQQVTLRCSSQSGHNTVSWYQQALGQGPQFIFQYYREEENGRGNFPPRFSGLQFPNYSSELNVNALELDDSALYLCASSSGGVGAYTEAFFGQGTRLTVV.

The gene calls are TRBV19 and TRBJ2-1; TRBD2 matches 7 bases. V was clipped by 7 bases and J by 8 bases; unmatched bases: 8. Germline-derived CDR1 and CDR2 are LNHDA and SQIVND (reference sequence). The CDR3 totals 13 residues. The CDR3 region is CASTIRGRDEQFF. The CDR3, as DNA: TGTGCCAGTACCATCCGGGGGAGGGATGAGCAGTTCTTC.

V is TRBV2 and J is TRBJ2-3; 10 bases align to TRBD2. From germline, CDR1 is SNHLY and CDR2 FYNNEI. The trim removed 7 bases at V and 1 base at J, leaving 5 bases unmatched. The CDR3 is 15 amino acids. The CDR3 protein is CASTRLAGGTDTQYF. CDR3 nucleotides: TGTGCCAGCACAAGGCTAGCGGGGGGCACAGATACGCAGTATTTT.

J is TRBJ2-3 and V is TRBV12-2; TRBD2 is the table's D call, not checked against the DNA. TRBV12-2 counts as a pseudogene. This CDR3 has 17 amino acids. The CDR3 bases are TGTGCAAGTCGCTTAGCCCCGACTAGCGGGGACACAGATACGCAGTATTTT. The encoded protein is CASRLAPTSGDTDTQYF.

The chain recombines TRBV6-5 with TRBJ2-7; the match to TRBD1 covers 8 bases. After removal of 5 bases from V and 0 bases from J, the junction contained 3 bases not matched to a gene. The CDR3 consists of 14 residues. Germline values: CDR1 MNHEY, CDR2 SVGAGI. As DNA, the CDR3 is TGTGCCAGCAGTCCAACAGGGGGCTCCTACGAGCAGTACTTC. Amino acids: CASSPTGGSYEQYF.

Concerning this clone: Its ends do not fully match the called genes, so a read error is possible. The chain is built from TRBV2 and TRBJ1-1; TRBD1 agrees at 9 bases. The CDR3 loop spans 14 amino acids. Germline-derived CDR1 and CDR2 are SNHLY and FYNNEI. The CDR3 DNA reads as TGTGCCAGCAGGGAAGAGACAGGGGGTACTGAAGCTTTCTTT. This sequence encodes CASREETGGTEAFF.

V usage is TRBV24-1 and J usage is TRBJ2-3, with D hard to call. The CDR3 is made up of 15 amino acids. V was clipped by 5 bases and J by 0 bases, with 11 bases between them. The germline gives CDR1 KGHDR, CDR2 SFDVKD. This CDR3 is CATSALGASTDTQYF. The CDR3 bases are TGTGCCACCAGTGCTCTAGGTGCTAGCACAGATACGCAGTATTTT.

This sequence joins TRBV7-2 and TRBJ2-7; 8 bases are shared with TRBD2. This CDR3 has 14 residues. Looked up from germline, CDR1 is SGHTA and CDR2 is FQGNSA. With V trimmed by 3 bases and J by 2 bases, 3 bases remained unmatched. The CDR3 region is CASSFSRGAYEQYF. In nucleotides, the CDR3 is TGTGCCAGCAGCTTTTCGCGGGGGGCCTACGAGCAGTACTTC.

The gene calls are TRBV15 and TRBJ2-5, with D possibly TRBD2 on 5 matching bases. The CDR3 has 13 amino acids. Trimming cost V 10 bases and J 6 bases, with 18 bases left between them. Germline V gene sequence: CDR1 LNHNV, CDR2 YYDKDF (reference sequence). CDR3 sequence (DNA): TGTGCCAGCGCCAGTCGTCCCGGGAAGACCCAGTACTTC. It yields the protein CASASRPGKTQYF.

The rearrangement joins TRBV11-3 to TRBJ2-3, with a possible D match to TRBD1 (6 bases). V dropped 5 bases and J dropped 4 bases, with 13 bases sitting between them. The CDR3 totals 14 residues. The germline CDR1 and CDR2 sequences are SGHNT and YENEEA. The CDR3 sequence: CASSTGPSADTQYF. The CDR3 DNA reads as TGTGCCAGCAGCACAGGGCCAAGCGCAGATACGCAGTATTTT.

This chain connects TRBV6-1 to TRBJ1-3; D gene uncertain. This CDR3 region has 13 residues. Between the trimmed V and J ends, which lost 2 bases and 4 bases, there was a span of 6 bases. CDR1 and CDR2 from the germline V gene are MNHNS and SASEGT. Here the CDR3 DNA reads TGTGCCAGCAGTGAAAACCGGGGAAACACCATATATTTT. Translating gives CASSENRGNTIYF.

The chain employs TRBV5-4 and TRBJ2-2, with D maybe TRBD2 (6 bases). The CDR3 length is 16 residues. Trimming removed 3 bases from V and 0 bases from J, with 12 bases in between. Germline values: CDR1 SGHNT, CDR2 YYREEE (reference sequence). CDR3 region: CASSWAGKANTGELFF. The CDR3 nucleotides read TGTGCCAGCAGCTGGGCGGGGAAAGCGAACACCGGGGAGCTGTTTTTT.

V usage is TRBV28 and J usage is TRBJ2-7, with 8 bases matching TRBD1. This CDR3 has 14 residues. After removal of 5 bases from V and 7 bases from J, the junction contained 10 bases not matched to a gene. CDR1 MDHEN and CDR2 SYDVKM come from the germline V gene. CDR3: CASSRSGTGGEQYV. For the CDR3, the DNA is TGTGCCAGCAGTCGGTCGGGGACAGGAGGGGAGCAGTACGTC.

This sequence joins TRBV2 and TRBJ2-1, with D possibly being TRBD1 (5 bases). CDR3 size: 13 residues. Germline CDR1 SNHLY, CDR2 FYNNEI. V shed 7 bases and J shed 6 bases, with 13 bases lying between them. The CDR3 sequence is CASTMNRGNEQFF. CDR3 nucleotides: TGTGCCAGCACTATGAATAGGGGCAATGAGCAGTTCTTC.

The V call is TRBV5-8, the J call TRBJ2-1; maybe TRBD2 (7 bases). The germline V gene has CDR1 SGHTS and CDR2 YDEGEE. V lost 3 bases to trimming and J lost 4 bases, with 17 bases between them. The CDR3 sequence is 16 residues long. CDR3 loop: CASSSSLGGRYNEQFF. CDR3 coding DNA: TGTGCCAGCAGCTCTAGTTTGGGGGGGCGTTACAATGAGCAGTTCTTC.

The V call is TRBV7-8, the J call TRBJ2-3, with D tentatively TRBD2 (5 bases). The CDR3 consists of 17 residues. V shed 0 bases and J shed 2 bases, with 15 bases lying between them. CDR1 and CDR2 from the germline V gene are SGHVS and FQNEAQ. CDR3 in DNA: TGTGCCAGCAGCTTAGCAGCGGACGAACGAGACACAGATACGCAGTATTTT. Translation gives CASSLAADERDTDTQYF. The full variable domain, its missing parts supplied by reference TRBV7-8 and TRBJ2-3, is GAGVSQSPRYKVAKRGQDVALRCDPISGHVSLFWYQQALGQGPEFLTYFQNEAQLDKSGLPSDRFFAERPEGSVSTLKIQRTQQEDSAVYLCASSLAADERDTDTQYFGPGTRLTVL.

The rearrangement links TRBV5-1 to TRBJ2-3; 10 bases are a match to TRBD2. The CDR3 has 16 amino acids. After removal of 3 bases from V and 2 bases from J, the junction contained 6 bases not matched to a gene. Germline V gene data show CDR1 as SGHRS and CDR2 as YFSETQ. In DNA form, the CDR3 reads TGCGCCAGCAGCTCCTGGACTAGCGGAAACACAGATACGCAGTATTTT. Its protein product is CASSSWTSGNTDTQYF.

The CDR3 DNA reads TGTGCCAGCAGCTTTGACGGGGGGAATGAAAAACTGTTTTTT. Translating gives CASSFDGGNEKLFF. The chain links TRBV5-6 to TRBJ1-4; a possible D gene is TRBD1 (5 bases). The CDR3 runs 14 residues. The germline V gene encodes CDR1 SGHDT and CDR2 YYEEEE. Trimming removed 2 bases at V and 5 bases at J, with 10 bases between.